One TCR beta chain is described in this entry. Sequencing was performed with immunoSEQ multiplex PCR; in TCRdb, only in-frame clones are kept and a portion is missing. The table shows roughly 300,000 clones, with about 89% occurring only once. This entry belongs to a study of blood T cell repertoires in COVID-19. Study context: Collection of acute and convalescent COVID-19 samples took place in the United States, Italy and Spain. T cells, B-cell-depleted T cells, or PBMCs provided the cDNA or gDNA that served as material.

Sequencing was done on a sample of peripheral blood. The sequence came from a woman in her forties or fifties who had recovered from COVID-19.

The CDR3 DNA reads as TGTGCCAGCAGTTTATGGGCAGAATATAATTCACCCCTCCACTTT. Translation gives CASSLWAEYNSPLHF. V gene TRBV27 combines with J gene TRBJ1-6, with unresolved D. Trimming shortened V by 1 base and J by 4 bases, and 8 bases separated the two germline ends. The CDR3 spans 15 residues. Germline V gives CDR1 MNHEY, CDR2 SMNVEV (reference sequence).